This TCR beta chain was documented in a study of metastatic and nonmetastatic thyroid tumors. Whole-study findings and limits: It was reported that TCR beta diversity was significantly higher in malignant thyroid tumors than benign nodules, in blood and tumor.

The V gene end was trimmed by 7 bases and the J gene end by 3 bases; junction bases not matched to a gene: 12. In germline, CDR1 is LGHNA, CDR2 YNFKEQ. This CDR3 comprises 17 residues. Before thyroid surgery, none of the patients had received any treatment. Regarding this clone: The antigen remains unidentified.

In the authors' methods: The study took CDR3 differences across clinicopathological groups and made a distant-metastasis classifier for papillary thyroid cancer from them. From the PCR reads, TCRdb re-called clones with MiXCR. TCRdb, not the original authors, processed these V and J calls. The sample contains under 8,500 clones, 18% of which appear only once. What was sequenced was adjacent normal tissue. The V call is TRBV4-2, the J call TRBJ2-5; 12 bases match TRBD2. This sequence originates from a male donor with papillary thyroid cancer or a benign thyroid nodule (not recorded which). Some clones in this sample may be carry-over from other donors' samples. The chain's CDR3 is CASISLSRLAGEETQYF. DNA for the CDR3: TGTGCCAGCATCTCCTTATCCCGACTAGCGGGAGAAGAGACCCAGTACTTC.